This TCR beta chain was sequenced during a study of T cell responses to AZD1222 COVID-19 vaccine. Study results and limitations: Targeting of unmutated variant regions was reportedly seen in nearly half of spike-specific TCRs. Clonal diversity may have been underestimated, and the donors were mostly white British, with more females than males. Spike-specific TCR repertoires showed rising breadth and depth after two AZD1222 doses.

As concerns this clone: Its antigen is not known.

TCRdb's copy holds only in-frame clones and misses some; the assay was immunoSEQ multiplex PCR. The sample lists 57,000 or so clones, about 74% occurring once. The specimen was peripheral blood, collected 28 days after the second AZD1222 dose. This clonotype was obtained from an adult who received the AZD1222 COVID-19 vaccine.

The CDR3 sequence is CASSESGDYGYTF. As DNA, the CDR3 is TGTGCCAGCAGCGAGTCAGGGGACTATGGCTACACCTTC. V is TRBV5-8 and J is TRBJ1-2; a possible D gene is TRBD1 (6 bases). The CDR3 covers 13 residues. V lost 4 bases, J lost 3 bases, and 10 bases lay in between. From germline, CDR1 is SGHTS and CDR2 YDEGEE.